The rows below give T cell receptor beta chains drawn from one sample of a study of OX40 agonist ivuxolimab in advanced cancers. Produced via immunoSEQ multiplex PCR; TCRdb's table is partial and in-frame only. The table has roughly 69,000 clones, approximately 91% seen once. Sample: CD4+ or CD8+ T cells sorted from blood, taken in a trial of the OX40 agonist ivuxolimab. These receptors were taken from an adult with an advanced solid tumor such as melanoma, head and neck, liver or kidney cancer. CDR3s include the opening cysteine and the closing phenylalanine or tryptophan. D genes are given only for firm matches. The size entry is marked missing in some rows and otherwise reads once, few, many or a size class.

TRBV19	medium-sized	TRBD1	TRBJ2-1	CASSIQQGKGNEQFF	TGTGCCAGTAGTATTCAACAGGGGAAAGGGAATGAGCAGTTCTTC
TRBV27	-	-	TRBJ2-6	CASSSVTGANVLTF	TGTGCCAGCAGTTCCGTGACTGGGGCCAACGTCCTGACTTTC
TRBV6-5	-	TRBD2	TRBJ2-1	CASSYPSGSLGEQFF	TGTGCCAGCAGTTATCCTAGCGGGAGTTTGGGTGAGCAGTTCTTC
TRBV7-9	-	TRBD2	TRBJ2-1	CASSLDEGSGGEQFF	TGTGCCAGCAGCTTAGACGAGGGTAGCGGGGGTGAGCAGTTCTTC
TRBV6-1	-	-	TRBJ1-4	CASSEVVGGGEKLFF	TGTGCCAGCAGTGAAGTTGTGGGGGGTGGTGAAAAACTGTTTTTT
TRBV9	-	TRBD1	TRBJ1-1	CASSGTGPDTEAFF	TGTGCCAGCAGCGGGACAGGGCCTGACACTGAAGCTTTCTTT
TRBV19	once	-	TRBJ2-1	CASSIGLGPEFNEQFF	TGTGCCAGTAGTATAGGGTTAGGGCCGGAATTCAATGAGCAGTTCTTC
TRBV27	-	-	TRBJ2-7	CASSSGTYEQYF	TGTGCCAGCAGTTCGGGGACCTACGAGCAGTACTTC
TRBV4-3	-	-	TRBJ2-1	CASSQAPEGSAYNEQFF	TGCGCCAGCAGCCAAGCACCTGAGGGGAGCGCCTACAATGAGCAGTTCTTC
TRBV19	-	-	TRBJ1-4	CASSMEFANEKLFF	TGTGCCAGTAGTATGGAGTTTGCTAATGAAAAACTGTTTTTT
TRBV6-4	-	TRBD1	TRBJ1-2	CASSEGTGHGYTF	TGTGCCAGCAGTGAGGGGACAGGGCACGGCTACACCTTC
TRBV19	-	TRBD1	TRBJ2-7	CASSMGDSLYEQYF	TGTGCCAGTAGTATGGGGGACAGCTTATACGAGCAGTACTTC
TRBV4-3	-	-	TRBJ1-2	CASSQANLFDTNYGYTF	TGCGCCAGCAGCCAAGCGAATCTCTTCGATACTAACTATGGCTACACCTTC
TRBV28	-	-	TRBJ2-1	CASSSPINEQFF	TGTGCCAGCAGTTCCCCTATCAATGAGCAGTTCTTC
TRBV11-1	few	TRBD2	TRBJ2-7	CASSPGLAEAYEQYF	TGTGCCAGCAGCCCGGGACTAGCGGAGGCCTACGAGCAGTACTTC
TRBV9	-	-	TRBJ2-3	CASSVAQFSADTQYF	TGTGCCAGCAGCGTAGCTCAGTTTAGCGCAGATACGCAGTATTTT
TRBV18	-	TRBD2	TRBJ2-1	CASSPSPGGYNEQFF	TGTGCCAGCTCGCCCAGCCCGGGGGGGTACAATGAGCAGTTCTTC
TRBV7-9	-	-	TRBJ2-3	CASSLAPSAPFDTQYF	TGTGCCAGCAGCTTAGCCCCTAGCGCCCCATTTGATACGCAGTATTTT
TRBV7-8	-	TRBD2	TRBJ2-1	CASSPSGNTYNEQFF	TGTGCCAGCAGCCCGAGCGGGAACACCTACAATGAGCAGTTCTTC
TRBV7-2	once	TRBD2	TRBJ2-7	CASSVTSGRPYEQYF	TGTGCCAGCAGCGTGACTAGCGGGAGGCCCTACGAGCAGTACTTC
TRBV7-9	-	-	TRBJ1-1	CASRLEWYEAFF	TGTGCCAGCAGGCTAGAATGGTATGAAGCTTTCTTT
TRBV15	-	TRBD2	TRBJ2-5	CATSREPGLALEETQYF	TGTGCCACCAGCAGGGAACCGGGACTAGCGCTAGAAGAGACCCAGTACTTC
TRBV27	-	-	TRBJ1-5	CASSARAGGQPQHF	TGTGCCAGCAGTGCTCGGGCCGGGGGACAGCCCCAGCATTTT
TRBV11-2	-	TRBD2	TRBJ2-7	CASSDTTSGSDEQYF	TGTGCCAGCAGCGATACGACTAGCGGGAGTGACGAGCAGTACTTC
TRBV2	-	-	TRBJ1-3	CASSEVSGNTIYF	TGTGCCAGCAGTGAAGTCTCTGGAAACACCATATATTTT
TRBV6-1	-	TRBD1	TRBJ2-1	CASSERDRGQARKNNEQFF	TGTGCCAGCAGTGAAAGGGACAGGGGCCAGGCCAGGAAAAACAATGAGCAGTTCTTC
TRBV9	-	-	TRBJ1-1	CASAGRGGPAEAFF	TGTGCCAGCGCTGGCAGGGGTGGCCCGGCTGAAGCTTTCTTT
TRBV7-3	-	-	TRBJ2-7	CASSLALGASYEQYF	TGTGCCAGCAGCTTAGCACTAGGGGCTTCCTACGAGCAGTACTTC
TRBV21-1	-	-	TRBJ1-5	CASRGRGGTGRIKSNQPQHF	TGTGCCAGCAGGGGAAGGGGTGGGACAGGGAGGATTAAGAGCAATCAGCCCCAGCATTTT
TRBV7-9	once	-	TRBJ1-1	CASSPGGTEAFF	TGTGCCAGCAGCCCGGGTGGCACTGAAGCTTTCTTT
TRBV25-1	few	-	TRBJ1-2	CASRGDGYTF	TGTGCCAGCAGGGGGGATGGCTACACCTTC
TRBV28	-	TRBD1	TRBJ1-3	CASSFEFFLDRADSGNTIYF	TGTGCCAGCAGTTTTGAGTTTTTTTTGGACAGGGCCGACTCTGGAAACACCATATATTTT
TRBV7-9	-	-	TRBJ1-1	CASSPTWTENTEAFF	TGTGCCAGCAGCCCAACGTGGACAGAGAACACTGAAGCTTTCTTT
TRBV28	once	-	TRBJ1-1	CASSLAGHRAWNTEAFF	TGTGCCAGCAGTTTAGCGGGTCACAGGGCATGGAACACTGAAGCTTTCTTT
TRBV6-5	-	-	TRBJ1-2	CASRREGQPFYGYTF	TGTGCCAGCAGGCGCGAAGGGCAACCGTTCTATGGCTACACCTTC
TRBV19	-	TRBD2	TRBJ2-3	CASSIERGGGYTQYF	TGTGCCAGTAGTATTGAGCGGGGCGGTGGGTATACGCAGTATTTT
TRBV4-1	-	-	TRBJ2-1	CASSIVQAASDEQFF	TGCGCCAGCAGCATAGTCCAGGCGGCGTCAGATGAGCAGTTCTTC
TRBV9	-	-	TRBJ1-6	CASSVGASQTPLHF	TGTGCCAGCAGCGTGGGGGCATCACAAACACCCCTCCACTTT
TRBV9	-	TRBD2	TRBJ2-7	CASSVGLAETYEQYF	TGTGCCAGCAGCGTAGGACTAGCGGAGACCTACGAGCAGTACTTC
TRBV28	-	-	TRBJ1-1	CASSLVPGENTEAFF	TGTGCCAGCAGTTTGGTCCCTGGCGAGAACACTGAAGCTTTCTTT
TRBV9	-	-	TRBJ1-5	CASSVGGGGQPQHF	TGTGCCAGCAGCGTAGGGGGCGGAGGTCAGCCCCAGCATTTT
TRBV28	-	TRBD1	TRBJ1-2	CASSSTSDRGSGGYTF	TGTGCCAGCAGTTCAACCTCGGACAGGGGGTCTGGCGGCTACACCTTC
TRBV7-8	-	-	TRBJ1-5	CASSSGSDNQPQHF	TGTGCCAGCAGCTCCGGTAGTGATAATCAGCCCCAGCATTTT
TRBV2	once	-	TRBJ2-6	CASVPRDGANVLTF	TGTGCCAGCGTCCCCAGGGATGGGGCCAACGTCCTGACTTTC
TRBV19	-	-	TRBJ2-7	CASSISDLYEQYF	TGTGCCAGTAGTATATCTGACCTCTACGAGCAGTACTTC
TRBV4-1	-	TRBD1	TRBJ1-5	CASSPRQGLDQPQHF	TGCGCCAGCAGCCCTCGACAGGGTCTGGATCAGCCCCAGCATTTT
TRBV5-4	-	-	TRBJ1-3	CASSWDGESLIYF	TGTGCCAGCAGCTGGGATGGGGAGAGCCTAATATATTTT
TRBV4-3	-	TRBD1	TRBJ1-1	CASSQGDRGEDTEAFF	TGCGCCAGCAGCCAAGGGGACAGGGGGGAGGACACTGAAGCTTTCTTT
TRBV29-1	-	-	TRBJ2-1	CSARGTQSYNEQFF	TGCAGCGCCAGGGGAACTCAGTCCTACAATGAGCAGTTCTTC